Below are 28 T cell receptor beta chains sequenced from a single sample in a study of siplizumab effects on memory and regulatory T cells. The data were produced by immunoSEQ multiplex PCR, yet TCRdb's version contains in-frame clones alone and is incomplete. The sample records 99,000 or so clones, around 94% being singletons. The sample comprised non-Treg CD4+ T cells sorted from blood. The receptors come from a human donor in good health.

CDR3 bases: TGTGCCAGCAGTCATATAGGACTGAAACAAGAGACCCAGTACTTC. Translation: CASSHIGLKQETQYF. J is TRBJ2-5 and V is TRBV5-6, with D tentatively TRBD2 (5 bases). The V end lost 5 bases, the J end lost 2 bases, and 16 bases lay between the germline ends. The germline V gene encodes CDR1 SGHDT and CDR2 YYEEEE. This CDR3 is built from 15 residues.

The rearrangement joins TRBV11-2 to TRBJ2-5, with D possibly TRBD1 on 5 matching bases. V was pared by 1 base and J by 9 bases, with 12 bases between. The length of the CDR3 is 13 residues. Per germline, CDR1 SGHAT and CDR2 FQNNGV. CDR3 residues: CASSLGVGRAQYF. For the CDR3, the DNA is TGTGCCAGCAGCTTAGGGGTGGGCAGGGCCCAGTACTTC.

V usage is TRBV6-1 and J usage is TRBJ2-7; 15 positions match TRBD2. Germline trimming cut 5 bases from V and 7 bases from J; bases unmatched to any gene: 6. Germline assignment: CDR1 MNHNS and CDR2 SASEGT. CDR3 length equals 15 residues. This CDR3 is CASSSGLAGGREQYF. The CDR3 DNA follows: TGTGCCAGCAGTTCTGGACTAGCGGGAGGGCGGGAGCAGTACTTC.

CDR3 bases: TGTGCCAGCTCACCGGCAGTCCCGCCAGGGACCCAGTACTTC. It is translated as CASSPAVPPGTQYF. This rearrangement joins TRBV18 to TRBJ2-5; no firm D call. Germline lookup yields CDR1 KGHSH and CDR2 LQKENI. The CDR3 contains 14 residues. Trimming removed 3 bases from V and 7 bases from J, with 15 bases in between. The full variable domain, with the rest looked up from reference TRBV18 and TRBJ2-5, is NAGVMQNPRHLVRRRGQEARLRCSPMKGHSHVYWYRQLPEEGLKFMVYLQKENIIDESGMPKERFSAEFPKEGPSILRIQQVVRGDSAAYFCASSPAVPPGTQYFGPGTRLLVL.

The J gene is TRBJ2-2, the V gene TRBV27, with a tentative D call TRBD2 (5 bases). Trimming left V 0 bases short and J 1 base short, with 12 bases between. The CDR3 sequence is 17 residues long. Germline lookup yields CDR1 MNHEY and CDR2 SMNVEV (reference sequence). The CDR3 sequence is CASSLSPGRGNTGELFF. CDR3 DNA sequence: TGTGCCAGCAGTTTATCCCCGGGCCGGGGGAACACCGGGGAGCTGTTTTTT.

Here the CDR3 DNA reads TGTGCCAGCAGCTACCAAGTGAGTTTCGGCGAGCAGTACTTC. Protein: CASSYQVSFGEQYF. The chain carries TRBV7-9 and TRBJ2-7; no definite D call. This CDR3 has 14 residues. V was trimmed by 4 bases and J by 6 bases, leaving 16 bases between them. Germline V gene lookup returns CDR1 SEHNR and CDR2 FQNEAQ (reference sequence). Filled out from reference TRBV7-9 and TRBJ2-7, the complete variable domain reads DTGVSQNPRHKITKRGQNVTFRCDPISEHNRLYWYRQTLGQGPEFLTYFQNEAQLEKSRLLSDRFSAERPKGSFSTLEIQRTEQGDSAMYLCASSYQVSFGEQYFGPGTRLTVT.

The V call is TRBV6-5, the J call TRBJ1-3; no firm D call. V lost 6 bases to trimming and J lost 1 base, with 13 bases between them. CDR3 length equals 15 residues. Germline-derived CDR1 and CDR2 are MNHEY and SVGAGI. The CDR3 region is CASSRGRRSGNTIYF. In nucleotides, the CDR3 is TGTGCCAGCAGCCGCGGACGGAGATCTGGAAACACCATATATTTT.

Only a few counts were recorded for this clone. The chain uses TRBV6-1 and TRBJ2-3; 12 bases line up with TRBD2. The germline CDR1 and CDR2 sequences are MNHNS and SASEGT. The CDR3 covers 15 residues. Unmatched junction bases numbered 0, after V lost 1 base and J lost 4 bases. The CDR3 DNA sequence: TGTGCCAGCAGTGAAGGACTAGCGGGAGCAGATACGCAGTATTTT. Translating gives CASSEGLAGADTQYF.

This sequence joins TRBV6-6 and TRBJ2-1, with 7 bases identical to TRBD1. With V trimmed by 6 bases and J by 8 bases, 10 bases remained unmatched. CDR1 MNHNY and CDR2 SVGAGI come from the germline V gene (reference sequence). This CDR3 is built from 14 residues. DNA for the CDR3: TGTGCCAGCAGGTACGGACAGGCCCTAGATGAGCAGTTCTTC. This translates into CASRYGQALDEQFF.

The chain has TRBV28 and TRBJ2-7; D not certain. V gave up 3 bases and J gave up 3 bases, with 12 bases separating them. CDR1 MDHEN and CDR2 SYDVKM come from the germline V gene. The CDR3 loop spans 14 amino acids. CDR3 protein: CASSFLADHYEQYF. The CDR3 nucleotides read TGTGCCAGCAGTTTTTTGGCGGACCACTACGAGCAGTACTTC. Filled out from reference TRBV28 and TRBJ2-7, the complete variable domain reads DVKVTQSSRYLVKRTGEKVFLECVQDMDHENMFWYRQDPGLGLRLIYFSYDVKMKEKGDIPEGYSVSREKKERFSLILESASTNQTSMYLCASSFLADHYEQYFGPGTRLTVT.

The V call is TRBV10-1, the J call TRBJ2-3, with 7 bases aligning to TRBD2. The CDR3 extends over 20 amino acids. V shed 0 bases and J 2 bases; nucleotides not matched to a gene: 17. The germline V gene encodes CDR1 WNHNN and CDR2 SYGVQD (reference sequence). The CDR3 spells CASSESKARRLADITDTQYF. CDR3 bases: TGCGCCAGCAGTGAGTCGAAGGCGCGTCGGCTAGCGGATATCACAGATACGCAGTATTTT.

The chain has TRBV18 and TRBJ2-1; D may be TRBD2 (6 bases). The CDR3 has 16 residues. With 6 bases removed from V and 7 bases from J, the gap between germline ends came to 22 bases. Germline CDR1 and CDR2: KGHSH and LQKENI. CDR3 in amino acids: CASSPLEGSGGNEQFF. In DNA form, the CDR3 reads TGTGCCAGCTCCCCCCTCGAGGGTAGCGGAGGGAATGAGCAGTTCTTC.

V usage is TRBV7-9 and J usage is TRBJ1-4; tentative D call: TRBD1 (5 bases). The germline gives CDR1 SEHNR, CDR2 FQNEAQ (reference sequence). The CDR3 is 14 amino acids. With 1 base removed from V and 4 bases from J, the gap between germline ends came to 7 bases. CDR3 residues: CASSLDRLNEKLFF. The CDR3 DNA reads as TGTGCCAGCAGCTTAGACAGGCTTAATGAAAAACTGTTTTTT.

The rearrangement uses TRBV7-8 and TRBJ2-1, with D uncertain. V gave up 3 bases and J gave up 0 bases, with 9 bases separating them. This CDR3 comprises 15 residues. Germline V gene data show CDR1 as SGHVS and CDR2 as FQNEAQ. The CDR3 protein is CASSLGEHSYNEQFF. The DNA of the CDR3 is TGTGCCAGCAGCTTGGGTGAGCACTCCTACAATGAGCAGTTCTTC.

The chain couples TRBV13 to TRBJ2-1; D may be TRBD2 (6 bases). The CDR3 spans 15 residues. Trimming shortened V by 2 bases and J by 4 bases, and 12 bases separated the two germline ends. Germline loops: CDR1 PRHDT, CDR2 FYEKMQ (reference sequence). The CDR3 region has the DNA TGTGCCAGCAGCTTACGTAGCGGTATTTACAATGAGCAGTTCTTC. This encodes CASSLRSGIYNEQFF.

The chain uses TRBV2 and TRBJ1-1; D is undetermined. CDR3 length: 15 residues. Trimming took off 4 bases at V and 4 bases at J, with 16 bases between the two ends. Germline CDR1 SNHLY, CDR2 FYNNEI. CDR3 protein: CASSVIPLPGTEAFF. The CDR3 region has the DNA TGTGCCAGCAGTGTTATCCCTCTACCGGGCACTGAAGCTTTCTTT.

The V and J genes are TRBV5-1 and TRBJ1-5; D unclear. CDR1 and CDR2 from the germline V gene are SGHRS and YFSETQ. This CDR3 is built from 14 residues. V dropped 0 bases and J dropped 1 base, with 5 bases sitting between them. The CDR3 DNA is TGCGCCAGCAGCTTGGGAGCGAGCAATCAGCCCCAGCATTTT. Its translation: CASSLGASNQPQHF. The full variable domain, its missing parts supplied by reference TRBV5-1 and TRBJ1-5, is KAGVTQTPRYLIKTRGQQVTLSCSPISGHRSVSWYQQTPGQGLQFLFEYFSETQRNKGNFPGRFSGRQFSNSRSEMNVSTLELGDSALYLCASSLGASNQPQHFGDGTRLSIL.

The chain recombines TRBV6-1 with TRBJ1-6, with D possibly matching TRBD1 (5 bases). Germline V gives CDR1 MNHNS, CDR2 SASEGT. This CDR3 spans 13 amino acids. Trimming shortened V by 5 bases and J by 10 bases, and 12 bases separated the two germline ends. For the CDR3, the DNA is TGTGCCAGCAGTCAGACAGCTAGGTCACCCCTCCACTTT. Translated, it gives CASSQTARSPLHF.

This chain connects TRBV11-2 to TRBJ2-1, with D hard to call. Trimming stripped 1 base from V and 9 bases from J, with 13 bases between. The CDR3 covers 14 residues. Germline V lookup: CDR1 SGHAT, CDR2 FQNNGV. CDR3 region: CASSLARQWTEQFF. DNA of the CDR3: TGTGCCAGCAGCTTAGCGCGTCAGTGGACTGAGCAGTTCTTC.

The genes are TRBV7-3 and TRBJ2-1; D tentatively reads TRBD1 or TRBD2 (5 bases each). The CDR3 contains 13 residues. From germline, CDR1 is SGHTA and CDR2 FQGTGA. V lost 7 bases and J 8 bases, leaving 15 bases between the germline ends. The CDR3 sequence is CASTSSGSDEQFF. DNA for the CDR3: TGTGCCAGCACATCGTCAGGGAGCGATGAGCAGTTCTTC.

The chain links TRBV28 to TRBJ1-5; possibly TRBD1 for D (5 bases). Deletions cut 6 bases from V and 3 bases from J, with 9 bases between. The CDR3 has 13 residues. CDR1 is MDHEN and CDR2 is SYDVKM in the germline V gene. Here the CDR3 reads CASRGPDNQPQHF. CDR3 sequence (DNA): TGTGCCAGCAGGGGGCCTGACAATCAGCCCCAGCATTTT.

This clone was found once. The CDR3 spells CASSLISLAKSTDTQYF. The CDR3 region has the DNA TGTGCCAGCAGTTTAATTAGTCTAGCGAAAAGCACAGATACGCAGTATTTT. V and J are TRBV27 and TRBJ2-3; the D gene is possibly TRBD2 (6 bases). The CDR3 covers 17 residues. Germline V CDR1 and CDR2: MNHEY, SMNVEV (reference sequence). Trimming removed 2 bases from V and 0 bases from J, with 15 bases in between.

The CDR3 nucleotides are TGTGCCAGCAGTTTCACCTACCAGGGTGAGACCCAGTACTTC. Its protein is CASSFTYQGETQYF. The chain uses TRBV28 and TRBJ2-5; D perhaps matches TRBD1 (5 bases). The V gene lost 3 bases and the J gene lost 5 bases, with 13 bases spanning the gap. Germline CDR1 reads MDHEN; CDR2 reads SYDVKM. This CDR3 contains 14 residues.

This chain connects TRBV18 to TRBJ2-6; TRBD1 matches 9 bases. The CDR3 spans 18 residues. V was clipped by 3 bases and J by 2 bases; unmatched bases: 8. Germline V CDR1 and CDR2: KGHSH, LQKENI. CDR3 bases: TGTGCCAGCTCACCGACAGGGGGGTCCCCGCCTGGGGCCAACGTCCTGACTTTC. It specifies CASSPTGGSPPGANVLTF.

The chain has TRBV6-5 and TRBJ1-2; 7 positions agree with TRBD1. The CDR3 sequence is 15 residues long. The V gene end was trimmed by 7 bases and the J gene end by 2 bases; junction bases not matched to a gene: 10. The germline V gene encodes CDR1 MNHEY and CDR2 SVGAGI. CDR3 sequence: CASNRDSYSNYGYTF. The CDR3 DNA follows: TGTGCCAGCAACCGGGACAGCTACTCAAACTATGGCTACACCTTC.

A few counts support this clone. A read error may account for a junction end that differs from germline. The chain is built from TRBV6-1 and TRBJ2-7; 9 positions agree with TRBD1. The germline gives CDR1 MNHNS, CDR2 SASEGT. CDR3 length equals 10 residues. The CDR3 coding sequence is TGTGCCAGCAGTGAAGGGACAGGGGTCTTC. Protein: CASSEGTGVF.

The chain recombines TRBV9 with TRBJ1-1; D is possibly TRBD1 (5 bases). Trimming pared 0 bases from V and 3 bases from J, leaving 6 bases between. This CDR3 has 13 amino acids. Germline V gene lookup returns CDR1 SGDLS and CDR2 YYNGEE. CDR3 residues: CASSVGGYTEAFF. The CDR3 nucleotides are TGTGCCAGCAGCGTAGGGGGGTACACTGAAGCTTTCTTT.

This chain links TRBV28 with TRBJ1-5, with 7 nucleotides matching TRBD1. CDR3 length: 13 amino acids. Germline V gene sequence: CDR1 MDHEN, CDR2 SYDVKM. The V gene end was trimmed by 10 bases and the J gene end by 4 bases; junction bases not matched to a gene: 7. DNA of the CDR3: TGTGCCACCGTTGGACAGGTTAATCAGCCCCAGCATTTT. It translates to CATVGQVNQPQHF.